These T cell receptor beta chains were read from a single sample in a study of blood T cell repertoires in COVID-19. Measured with immunoSEQ multiplex PCR; TCRdb has only the in-frame clones, and not every one. Of more than 200,000 clones in the sample, approximately 80% were seen once. Sequences were obtained from peripheral blood. These receptors came from a woman older than 75 with active or convalescent COVID-19. The CDR3 runs from the conserved cysteine through the conserved F or W. The D gene is left open where the match is weak. Clone size, where shown, is once, few, many, or a class for clones that have expanded.

abundance	v_gene	d_gene	j_gene	CDR3aa	CDR3nt
-	TRBV5-1	TRBD1	TRBJ1-6	CASSPSGQGANSPLHF	TGCGCCAGCAGCCCCTCGGGACAGGGGGCGAATTCACCCCTCCACTTT
-	TRBV6-5	-	TRBJ1-4	CASSPSGGEKLFF	TGTGCCAGCAGCCCCTCCGGGGGTGAAAAACTGTTTTTT
-	TRBV7-2	TRBD2	TRBJ2-1	CASSISGGPSYNEQFF	TGTGCCAGCAGCATATCGGGGGGGCCTTCCTACAATGAGCAGTTCTTC
-	TRBV6-2/TRBV6-3	-	TRBJ1-5	CASSYHSWGVSNQPQHF	TGTGCCAGCAGTTACCACTCGTGGGGAGTCAGCAATCAGCCCCAGCATTTT
once	TRBV5-6	-	TRBJ1-6	CASRPQHRGSPLHF	TGTGCCAGCAGACCACAACATCGGGGTTCACCCCTCCACTTT
-	TRBV28	-	TRBJ1-1	CASLPSGGNTEAFF	TGTGCCAGCCTACCTTCCGGCGGGAACACTGAAGCTTTCTTT
-	TRBV10-2	-	TRBJ1-6	CASSEGLGNSPLHF	TGCGCCAGCAGTGAGGGGCTTGGAAATTCACCCCTCCACTTT
-	TRBV6-5	-	TRBJ1-2	CASRGNYGYTF	TGTGCCAGCCGGGGGAACTATGGCTACACCTTC
-	TRBV6-2/TRBV6-3	TRBD2	TRBJ2-3	CASSYFEGLAGGQGYPDTQYF	TGTGCCAGCAGTTACTTTGAGGGACTAGCGGGAGGGCAAGGATATCCAGATACGCAGTATTTT
-	TRBV19	TRBD1	TRBJ2-2	CASSNKQGAGELFF	TGTGCCAGTAGTAACAAACAGGGGGCCGGGGAGCTGTTTTTT
-	TRBV7-2	-	TRBJ2-1	CASSLGLWQIEQFF	TGTGCCAGCAGCTTAGGTCTCTGGCAGATTGAGCAGTTCTTC
few	TRBV5-1	TRBD1	TRBJ1-4	CASSLRPGTGGDPLLHATNEKLFF	TGCGCCAGCAGCTTACGGCCAGGGACAGGGGGGGACCCGCTACTTCATGCAACTAATGAAAAACTGTTTTTT
-	TRBV5-1	TRBD2	TRBJ2-3	CASSLRLAGPADTQYF	TGCGCCAGCAGCTTGCGGCTAGCGGGACCCGCAGATACGCAGTATTTT
-	TRBV24-1	TRBD1	TRBJ2-5	CATSDRTGAQETQYF	TGTGCCACCAGTGATAGAACAGGGGCGCAAGAGACCCAGTACTTC
many	TRBV18	TRBD1	TRBJ2-7	CASSRKTGLHEQYF	TGTGCCAGCTCACGAAAGACAGGGCTTCACGAGCAGTACTTC
-	TRBV18	-	TRBJ2-2	CASSPLRANTGELFF	TGTGCCAGCTCACCACTTCGGGCGAACACCGGGGAGCTGTTTTTT
once	TRBV4-2	-	TRBJ2-3	CASSQGFRTGFSDTQYF	TGTGCCAGCAGCCAAGGATTCCGGACTGGATTTTCAGATACGCAGTATTTT
once	TRBV5-1	-	TRBJ1-4	CASSLAGGAGEKLFF	TGCGCCAGCAGCTTGGCAGGTGGAGCGGGCGAAAAACTGTTTTTT
-	TRBV9	-	TRBJ1-4	CASSDPGQVDEKLFF	TGTGCCAGCAGCGACCCGGGACAAGTGGATGAAAAACTGTTTTTT
-	TRBV7-9	TRBD1	TRBJ2-1	CASSLASSGGQLFF	TGTGCCAGCAGCTTAGCGTCTTCAGGGGGCCAGTTGTTCTTC
few	TRBV24-1	TRBD2	TRBJ2-3	CATSDPIAGGGADTQYF	TGTGCCACCAGTGATCCCATAGCGGGGGGTGGCGCAGATACGCAGTATTTT
-	TRBV9	-	TRBJ2-1	CASSVFSVDEQFF	TGTGCCAGCAGCGTATTCTCGGTGGATGAGCAGTTCTTC
-	TRBV19	-	TRBJ1-1	CASSIRSQDTEAFF	TGTGCCAGTAGTATCCGGTCTCAGGACACTGAAGCTTTCTTT